Following are 32 T cell receptor beta chains from one sample sequenced in a study of radiotherapy plus CTLA-4 blockade in lung cancer. The table came from immunoSEQ multiplex PCR; TCRdb's copy has only in-frame clones and leaves some out. There are tens of thousands of clones in the sample; 70% to 80% occur only once, and 2.5% to 3% lies in the top ten. The source was peripheral blood, collected from a patient treated with radiotherapy plus ipilimumab. These receptor sequences come from a human donor with non-small cell lung cancer who had a complete response to radiotherapy plus ipilimumab.

The chain employs TRBV11-3 and TRBJ2-1; D is possibly TRBD2 (5 bases). Per germline, CDR1 SGHNT and CDR2 YENEEA. The CDR3 extends over 14 amino acids. The V end was cut by 1 base, the J end by 8 bases, with 12 bases between. Here the CDR3 DNA reads TGTGCCAGCAGCTTAGGTTGGTCCGGGGATGAGCAGTTCTTC. Protein: CASSLGWSGDEQFF.

This clone appeared once. Sequence at one end of the junction differs from germline and may be a read error. The sample carries other DNA sequences with the same CDR3. The chain combines TRBV5-1 with TRBJ1-6; 7 bases are shared with TRBD1. CDR1 SGHRS and CDR2 YFSETQ come from the germline V gene. CDR3 size: 15 residues. The CDR3 loop is CASSRSTGVNSPLHF. Written as DNA, the CDR3 is TGCGCCAGCAGCCGCAGCACAGGGGTAAATTCCCCCCTCCACTTT.

The chain carries TRBV7-2 and TRBJ1-2; TRBD1 agrees at 9 bases. Trimming removed 5 bases from V and 2 bases from J; junction bases left unmatched: 9. There are 16 residues in the CDR3. Germline V gene sequence: CDR1 SGHTA, CDR2 FQGNSA. This CDR3 is CASSPSGTGPNYGYTF. CDR3 sequence (DNA): TGTGCCAGCAGCCCGTCGGGGACAGGGCCCAACTATGGCTACACCTTC.

This clone was seen only a few times. This CDR3 reads CASSQDWGGLSYTF. CDR3 sequence (DNA): TGCGCCAGCAGCCAAGATTGGGGGGGATTGAGCTACACCTTC. The chain combines TRBV4-1 with TRBJ1-2; D is perhaps TRBD1 (5 bases). The CDR3 spans 14 residues. Germline CDR1 is MGHRA and CDR2 is YSYEKL. V lost 0 bases to trimming and J lost 9 bases, with 14 bases between them.

This clone occurred once. The rearrangement links TRBV5-1 to TRBJ1-2; 8 bases match TRBD1. The CDR3 sequence is 15 residues long. Germline V gives CDR1 SGHRS, CDR2 YFSETQ. After removal of 0 bases from V and 6 bases from J, the junction contained 7 bases not matched to a gene. The CDR3 loop is CASSLAADRGDGYTF. In nucleotides, the CDR3 is TGCGCCAGCAGCTTGGCAGCAGACAGGGGTGATGGCTACACCTTC.

The chain recombines TRBV5-1 with TRBJ1-2; D perhaps matches TRBD1 (6 bases). Trimming stripped 0 bases from V and 7 bases from J, with 16 bases between. The length of the CDR3 is 15 residues. Germline values: CDR1 SGHRS, CDR2 YFSETQ. Here the CDR3 reads CASSLGNRVQSGYTF. The CDR3 bases are TGCGCCAGCAGCTTGGGGAACAGGGTTCAGAGTGGCTACACCTTC.

The CDR3 nucleotides read TGTGCCAGCAGCTTAAAGTTACTGGAAAAGGGAGCTAACTATGGCTACACCTTC. It encodes CASSLKLLEKGANYGYTF. This chain uses TRBV7-2 with TRBJ1-2; D not resolved. The CDR3 spans 18 residues. Deletions cut 2 bases from V and 0 bases from J, with 19 bases between. CDR1 is SGHTA, CDR2 FQGNSA, per germline.

V gene TRBV27 combines with J gene TRBJ1-5; 7 nucleotides line up with TRBD1. The CDR3 sequence is 15 residues long. Germline V gene lookup returns CDR1 MNHEY and CDR2 SMNVEV (reference sequence). V lost 9 bases and J lost 8; bases outside the gene matches: 16. The CDR3 loop is CARYIDRARREPQHF. The CDR3 bases are TGTGCCAGATACATCGACAGGGCCCGACGGGAGCCCCAGCATTTT.

V and J are TRBV5-1 and TRBJ2-7; the match to TRBD1 covers 8 bases. This CDR3 is built from 15 residues. The trim removed 0 bases at V and 5 bases at J, leaving 7 bases unmatched. Germline V CDR1 and CDR2: SGHRS, YFSETQ. For the CDR3, the DNA is TGCGCCAGCAGCTTGGGCCAGGGGGCAGGGAACGAGCAGTACTTC. Residues: CASSLGQGAGNEQYF.

The chain uses TRBV28 and TRBJ2-5, with 12 bases identical to TRBD2. V shed 5 bases, J shed 3 bases, and the junction held 4 bases outside the gene matches. Germline values: CDR1 MDHEN, CDR2 SYDVKM. The CDR3 is 15 amino acids. CDR3 protein: CASSPLAGGKETQYF. CDR3 DNA: TGTGCCAGCAGTCCTCTAGCGGGAGGGAAAGAGACCCAGTACTTC.

CDR3 nucleotide sequence: TGTGCCAGCAGCTTATGGGGCGGTGGGACTGAAGCTTTCTTT. It encodes CASSLWGGGTEAFF. The chain carries TRBV7-2 and TRBJ1-1; D perhaps matches TRBD1 (5 bases). Germline lookup yields CDR1 SGHTA and CDR2 FQGNSA. CDR3 size: 14 residues. The germline V and J ends were trimmed by 2 bases and 5 bases, with 12 bases remaining between them.

The gene calls are TRBV18 and TRBJ2-1; perhaps TRBD2 as D (6 bases). The V end lost 2 bases, the J end lost 5 bases, and 13 bases lay between the germline ends. Germline CDR1 is KGHSH and CDR2 is LQKENI. This CDR3 region has 15 residues. The CDR3 reads CASSPTGDPDNEQFF. CDR3 in DNA: TGTGCCAGCTCACCAACGGGGGACCCGGACAATGAGCAGTTCTTC.

The V and J genes are TRBV7-9 and TRBJ2-2; D is undetermined. Germline V CDR1 and CDR2: SEHNR, FQNEAQ (reference sequence). The CDR3 consists of 12 residues. V gave up 5 bases and J gave up 6 bases, with 7 bases separating them. The CDR3 nucleotides read TGTGCCAGCAGCCCCAGCGCCGGGGAGCTGTTTTTT. This sequence encodes CASSPSAGELFF.

The table lists this clone with a few counts. The chain joins TRBV6-4 to TRBJ1-2; 8 nucleotides agree with TRBD1. The length of the CDR3 is 15 residues. Germline assignment: CDR1 MRHNA and CDR2 SNTAGT. The J segment lost 4 bases and the V segment lost 6 bases, leaving 10 bases of the junction unmatched. In DNA form, the CDR3 reads TGTGCCAGCAGGGTCTCTACAGGGGGGAGCTATGGCTACACCTTC. It translates to CASRVSTGGSYGYTF.

J is TRBJ1-2 and V is TRBV6-1; the D gene is possibly TRBD1 (6 bases). This CDR3 is built from 13 residues. The V end was cut by 3 bases, the J end by 8 bases, with 13 bases between. Germline CDR1 is MNHNS and CDR2 is SASEGT. The CDR3: CASSEGGRGGYTF. CDR3 nucleotides: TGTGCCAGCAGTGAGGGCGGAAGGGGGGGCTACACCTTC.

V gene TRBV28 combines with J gene TRBJ1-4; perhaps TRBD1 as D (5 bases). The CDR3 covers 14 residues. The V end lost 4 bases, the J end lost 1 base, and 7 bases lay between the germline ends. In germline, CDR1 is MDHEN, CDR2 SYDVKM. For the CDR3, the DNA is TGTGCCAGCAGTTGGGGGGGAACTAATGAAAAACTGTTTTTT. It specifies CASSWGGTNEKLFF.

On this clone: Compared with germline, one end of the junction differs, possibly owing to a read error. The CDR3 loop is CASSRTANTGELLF. In nucleotides, the CDR3 is TGTGCCAGCAGCCGGACAGCGAACACCGGGGAGCTGCTTTTT. The V call is TRBV6-5, the J call TRBJ2-2, with D possibly matching TRBD1 (6 bases). The CDR3 spans 14 residues. The germline gives CDR1 MNHEY, CDR2 SVGAGI.

This sequence joins TRBV28 and TRBJ1-2; a possible D gene is TRBD1 (6 bases). V was clipped by 5 bases and J by 6 bases, with 7 bases between them. The CDR3 consists of 11 residues. The germline V gene has CDR1 MDHEN and CDR2 SYDVKM. Here the CDR3 DNA reads TGTGCCAGCAGTCCAGGGGATGGCTACACCTTC. Translating gives CASSPGDGYTF.

The rearrangement joins TRBV4-3 to TRBJ1-1; a possible D gene is TRBD1 (6 bases). V gave up 0 bases and J gave up 10 bases, with 15 bases separating them. The CDR3 sequence is 14 residues long. In germline, CDR1 is LGHNA, CDR2 YSLEER. The CDR3 bases are TGCGCCAGCAGCCAAGAGTGGGGCAGGGGATCAGCTTTCTTT. Translated, it gives CASSQEWGRGSAFF.

The chain is built from TRBV5-4 and TRBJ2-7, with TRBD2 matching over 13 bases. This CDR3 is 15 amino acids long. Germline CDR1 reads SGHNT; CDR2 reads YYREEE (reference sequence). V was pared by 9 bases and J by 7 bases, with 13 bases of the junction left unmatched. The CDR3 loop is CATNPGTSGAGEQYF. The CDR3 DNA follows: TGTGCCACAAACCCCGGGACTAGCGGGGCAGGGGAGCAGTACTTC.

The chain combines TRBV7-9 with TRBJ1-2; D remains unclear. Trimming stripped 4 bases from V and 3 bases from J, with 12 bases between. CDR3 length: 14 amino acids. The V gene's germline CDR1 is SEHNR and CDR2 FQNEAQ (reference sequence). The CDR3 DNA reads TGTGCCAGCAGCTGGGGAGGATCCGACTATGGCTACACCTTC. It translates to CASSWGGSDYGYTF.

The V and J genes are TRBV27 and TRBJ1-3, with TRBD1 matching over 8 bases. V shed 6 bases, J shed 4 bases, and the junction held 2 bases outside the gene matches. The CDR3 is 13 amino acids. CDR1 and CDR2 (germline): MNHEY, SMNVEV (reference sequence). The CDR3 loop reads CASSWDRGNTIYF. CDR3 DNA sequence: TGTGCCAGCAGCTGGGACAGGGGAAACACCATATATTTT.

The chain links TRBV6-1 to TRBJ1-1; TRBD1 aligns across 8 bases. Unmatched junction bases numbered 8, after V lost 10 bases and J lost 1 base. The germline gives CDR1 MNHNS, CDR2 SASEGT. The CDR3 is 14 amino acids. Written as DNA, the CDR3 is TGTGCCATCACCGACAGGGGCAAGAACACTGAAGCTTTCTTT. Translated, it gives CAITDRGKNTEAFF.

This chain joins TRBV18 and TRBJ2-1, with 13 bases that match TRBD2. The CDR3 sequence is 13 residues long. CDR1 is KGHSH, CDR2 LQKENI, per germline. The V and J ends lost 4 bases and 11 bases, in that order; junction bases with no gene match: 2. The DNA of the CDR3 is TGTGCCAGCTCACTGGGACTAGCGGGGCAGCAGTTCTTC. This encodes CASSLGLAGQQFF. The full variable domain, its missing parts supplied by reference TRBV18 and TRBJ2-1, is NAGVMQNPRHLVRRRGQEARLRCSPMKGHSHVYWYRQLPEEGLKFMVYLQKENIIDESGMPKERFSAEFPKEGPSILRIQQVVRGDSAAYFCASSLGLAGQQFFGPGTRLTVL.

In its sample, this clone was seen once. The rearrangement uses TRBV18 and TRBJ2-3; 7 bases fit TRBD1. The CDR3 contains 14 residues. The germline V gene has CDR1 KGHSH and CDR2 LQKENI. The V segment lost 8 bases and the J segment 1 base; nucleotides outside the gene matches: 6. The CDR3 DNA follows: TGTGCCAGCGACCGGGACAGAGGCACAGATACGCAGTATTTT. Amino acid sequence: CASDRDRGTDTQYF. The variable domain in full, completed from reference TRBV18 and TRBJ2-3, reads NAGVMQNPRHLVRRRGQEARLRCSPMKGHSHVYWYRQLPEEGLKFMVYLQKENIIDESGMPKERFSAEFPKEGPSILRIQQVVRGDSAAYFCASDRDRGTDTQYFGPGTRLTVL.

The gene calls are TRBV5-1 and TRBJ2-5; 11 positions agree with TRBD1. V was clipped by 1 base and J by 5 bases; unmatched bases: 7. Germline CDR1 is SGHRS and CDR2 is YFSETQ. The CDR3 is made up of 16 amino acids. The CDR3 sequence is CASSLSGQGVWETQYF. In DNA, the CDR3 is TGCGCCAGCAGCTTGTCGGGACAGGGGGTTTGGGAGACCCAGTACTTC.

Details on this clone: At the DNA level, this CDR3 is encoded by other sequences in the same sample as well. V usage is TRBV9 and J usage is TRBJ2-2; D is possibly TRBD1 (6 bases). Germline CDR1 SGDLS, CDR2 YYNGEE. V was pared by 2 bases and J by 2 bases, with 10 bases between. The CDR3 contains 15 residues. CDR3 sequence reads: CASSVQGFNTGELFF. The CDR3 bases are TGTGCCAGCAGCGTTCAGGGGTTTAACACCGGGGAGCTGTTTTTT.

The chain is built from TRBV11-2 and TRBJ2-7; D may be TRBD2 (5 bases). There are 12 residues in the CDR3. CDR1 is SGHAT and CDR2 is FQNNGV in the germline V gene. Trimming pared 5 bases from V and 5 bases from J, leaving 10 bases between. Written as DNA, the CDR3 is TGTGCCAGCAGCCTCAACGGGGACGAGCAGTACTTC. Encoded protein: CASSLNGDEQYF. Using reference TRBV11-2 and TRBJ2-7 for the parts outside the CDR3, the full variable domain is EAGVAQSPRYKIIEKRQSVAFWCNPISGHATLYWYQQILGQGPKLLIQFQNNGVVDDSQLPKDRFSAERLKGVDSTLKIQPAKLEDSAVYLCASSLNGDEQYFGPGTRLTVT.

The CDR3 nucleotides are TGTGCCAGCAGCGCCTTGGACAGGGGTGATGGCTACACCTTC. Its protein product is CASSALDRGDGYTF. J is TRBJ1-2 and V is TRBV6-1, with 9 bases matching TRBD1. The CDR3 totals 14 residues. Germline V CDR1 and CDR2: MNHNS, SASEGT. Trimming cost V 6 bases and J 6 bases; bases outside gene matches: 8.

The chain has TRBV7-3 and TRBJ2-3, with a tentative D call TRBD1 (6 bases). The germline V gene encodes CDR1 SGHTA and CDR2 FQGTGA. The CDR3 runs 15 residues. The V end lost 2 bases, the J end lost 0 bases, and 9 bases lay between the germline ends. The CDR3, as DNA: TGTGCCAGCAGCTTACGGCAGGGGAGCACAGATACGCAGTATTTT. Translating it yields CASSLRQGSTDTQYF.

The rearrangement uses TRBV2 and TRBJ2-1; tentative D call: TRBD2 (5 bases). This CDR3 region has 12 residues. Deletions cut 7 bases from V and 4 bases from J, with 8 bases between. CDR1 SNHLY and CDR2 FYNNEI come from the germline V gene. As DNA, the CDR3 is TGTGCCAGCACCAGCGGTTACAATGAGCAGTTCTTC. It specifies CASTSGYNEQFF.

Turning to this clone: The junction differs from germline at one of its ends, possibly a read error. The V call is TRBV7-7, the J call TRBJ2-1; 11 bases align to TRBD1. CDR1 and CDR2 (germline): SSHAT, FNYEAQ (reference sequence). CDR3 length: 16 amino acids. The CDR3 sequence: CASSPSGQGAYNEQFF. CDR3 in DNA: TGTGCTAGCAGCCCCTCGGGACAGGGGGCCTACAATGAGCAGTTCTTC. Full variable domain (missing parts from reference TRBV7-7 and TRBJ2-1): GAGVSQSPRYKVTKRGQDVTLRCDPISSHATLYWYQQALGQGPEFLTYFNYEAQPDKSGLPSDRFSAERPEGSISTLTIQRTEQRDSAMYRCASSPSGQGAYNEQFFGPGTRLTVL.